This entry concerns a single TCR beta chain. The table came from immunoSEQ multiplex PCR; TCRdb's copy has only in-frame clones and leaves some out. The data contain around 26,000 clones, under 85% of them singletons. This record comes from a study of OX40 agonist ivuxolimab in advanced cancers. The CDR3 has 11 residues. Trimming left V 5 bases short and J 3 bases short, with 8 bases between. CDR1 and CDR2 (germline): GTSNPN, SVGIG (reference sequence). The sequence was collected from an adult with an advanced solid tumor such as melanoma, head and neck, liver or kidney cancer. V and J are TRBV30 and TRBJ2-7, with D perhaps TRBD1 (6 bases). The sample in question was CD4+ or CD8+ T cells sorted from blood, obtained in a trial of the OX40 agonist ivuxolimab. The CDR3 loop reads CAWGTSYEQYF. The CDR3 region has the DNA TGTGCCTGGGGGACAAGCTACGAGCAGTACTTC.